This T cell receptor beta chain comes out of a study of blood T cell repertoires in COVID-19. Study information: Sites in the United States, Italy and Spain provided acute and convalescent COVID-19 samples.

V was cut by 10 bases and J by 4 bases, with 10 bases left in between. The CDR3 spans 11 residues. Germline CDR1 and CDR2: MNHEY and SVGAGI. In the authors' workflow: Cell counts per sample came from amplifying reference gene primers. TCRdb's copy holds only in-frame clones and misses some; the assay was immunoSEQ multiplex PCR. D and trimming were read from the DNA, whereas the V and J calls and clone size are those reported in that table. The sample has around 200,000 clones, approximately 83% seen once; the top ten hold about 2.6%. This TCR came from a human donor with acute or convalescent COVID-19. The donor label of this sample is uncertain. The sample comprised peripheral blood. The rearrangement joins TRBV6-5 to TRBJ1-1, with D possibly matching TRBD1 (6 bases). The CDR3 DNA sequence: TGTGCCACGTACAGGGTCACTGAAGCTTTCTTT. It translates to CATYRVTEAFF.